This T cell receptor (beta chain) was sequenced in a study of T cell responses to AZD1222 COVID-19 vaccine (dated by TCRdb to 2020 to 2022). Regarding the study in general: AZD1222 recipients whose second dose came at about 4 weeks and those whose second dose came at about 12 weeks were combined into one group, since spike-specific TCR depth and breadth did not differ between the two schedules. TCR sequencing covered approximately 230 trial participants: roughly 200 given two doses of AZD1222 and 26 given two doses of MenACWY control vaccine. Trial participants were enrolled by age into 18-55, 56-69 and 70-plus year subgroups, with 148, 28 and 57 TCR-sequenced participants respectively.

What the authors observed across the whole study: The vaccine-associated CD4 TCRs covered the entire spike protein, and the dominant responses fell in regions 160-218 and 743-854. Nearly half of unique spike-specific TCRs reportedly recognized epitopes outside regions mutated in the B.1.351 and B.1.1.7 variants. Because no samples from the day 14 peak response were available, repertoires could be characterized only after the peak T cell response. Participants were mostly white British and included more females than males, and it was suggested by the authors that clonal diversity may have been underestimated. Conclusions about previously exposed vaccinees are limited because only a handful of AZD1222 recipients were SARS-CoV-2 seropositive at baseline. In the small 56-69-year group, the increase in depth fell short of significance, most likely because of low power. A significant rise in spike-specific TCR breadth and depth was observed after two AZD1222 doses relative to day 0 and relative to MenACWY recipients.

Details on this clone: This clone's antigen is unknown. The sample holds no much larger clone one base away, and base qualities are not on file.

Trimming costs V 5 bases and J 7 bases, and their ends lie 18 bases apart. The CDR3 spans 15 residues, from the cysteine through the phenylalanine. The CDR3 DNA has 45 bases and is translated from base 1. According to the germline V gene (reference sequence), CDR1 reads GTSNPN and CDR2 reads SVGIG. The CDR3 regions of human TCRbeta chains were analyzed by immunosequencing. As for how the authors treated the data: Repertoire TCRs were checked for matches against a reference library of SARS-CoV-2-specific TCRs that had been generated using the MIRA antigen-specificity platform. Breadth meant the fraction of unique TCRs that were SARS-CoV-2-associated, whereas depth meant the fraction of total T cells that were SARS-CoV-2-associated. Using the MIRA data, each spike-specific TCR was assigned both to the spike region to which the TCR was reactive and to a CD4 or CD8 class. Log10-transformed breadth and depth values were compared by one-way ANOVA with Sidak's multiple comparisons tests. Entries here come from immuneACCESS through TCRdb and include only in-frame sequences with V and J called. Some clones fail to appear in such tables; in the studies checked, an unresolved V gene covers under half of the shortfall, and the cause of the remainder is unknown. Clonal size and the V and J genes are those of that table, whereas D and trimming came from the DNA. The sample table shows about 130,000 clones, and around 90% are seen once. The ten largest clonotypes hold under 1.5% of the sample.

The sample's time point label is to be understood as: baseline before first vaccination. Vaccinee samples were obtained from the UK trials COV001 and COV002, which included a single-blind randomized controlled phase 2/3 trial of AZD1222 (ChAdOx1 nCoV-19) in healthy adults. Trial participant PBMC samples were collected at day 0 and day 28 after the second dose for TCRbeta chain sequencing. The sequence was obtained from an adult in good health. The specimen comprised peripheral blood, sampled on day 0 of AZD1222 vaccination. The rearrangement combines TRBV30 with TRBJ1-6, with the D gene not confidently named. CDR3 reads: CAWSDGIVINSPLHF. The nucleotides read TGTGCCTGGTCGGACGGAATTGTGATAAATTCACCCCTCCACTTT.